One and the same sample provided the 7 T cell receptor beta chains below, sequenced in a study of blood T cell repertoires in COVID-19. Method: immunoSEQ multiplex PCR; TCRdb's copy keeps in-frame clones and lacks some. The top ten clones hold approximately 23% of a sample with tens of thousands of clones, less than 85% of them seen once. The sample consisted of peripheral blood. Every receptor here comes from a man in his 70s with acute or convalescent COVID-19.

The chain recombines TRBV3-1 (or the pseudogene TRBV3-2) with TRBJ2-1, with TRBD2 matching over 9 bases. Germline values: CDR1 LGHDT, CDR2 YNNKEL (reference sequence). V trimming: 0 bases; J trimming: 6 bases; junction bases outside the gene matches: 9. The CDR3 length is 17 residues. CDR3 protein: CASSQDGRGRAFNEQFF. The CDR3 bases are TGTGCCAGCAGCCAAGACGGGCGCGGGAGGGCCTTCAATGAGCAGTTCTTC.

Of note for this clone: The sample holds other DNA sequences that translate to the same CDR3. The gene calls are TRBV2 and TRBJ2-7; a weak D match, TRBD2 (6 bases). CDR1 SNHLY and CDR2 FYNNEI come from the germline V gene. Trimming removed 5 bases from V and 4 bases from J, with 9 bases in between. The CDR3 spans 12 residues. The CDR3 loop is CASSPGLYEQYF. The CDR3 bases are TGTGCCAGCAGTCCGGGACTTTACGAGCAGTACTTC.

This clone was seen only once. The chain is built from TRBV11-1 and TRBJ2-4; the match to TRBD2 covers 8 bases. The CDR3 consists of 16 residues. The V gene's germline CDR1 is SGHAT and CDR2 FQDESV (reference sequence). The V and J ends lost 5 bases and 8 bases, in that order; junction bases with no gene match: 14. CDR3 in DNA: TGTGCCAGCAGCCCTGCGGGGGGACTACTTAGCGACATTCAGTACTTC. Translation gives CASSPAGGLLSDIQYF.

V gene TRBV28 combines with J gene TRBJ2-1; TRBD2 matches 11 bases. The CDR3 is made up of 13 amino acids. The J segment lost 9 bases and the V segment lost 11 bases, leaving 9 bases of the junction unmatched. From germline, CDR1 is MDHEN and CDR2 SYDVKM. CDR3 in amino acids: CAGNSGRGFEQFF. Here the CDR3 DNA reads TGTGCCGGTAATAGCGGGAGGGGTTTTGAGCAGTTCTTC. Combining the CDR3 with reference TRBV28 and TRBJ2-1 gives the whole variable domain DVKVTQSSRYLVKRTGEKVFLECVQDMDHENMFWYRQDPGLGLRLIYFSYDVKMKEKGDIPEGYSVSREKKERFSLILESASTNQTSMYLCAGNSGRGFEQFFGPGTRLTVL.

This clone occurred once. The chain couples TRBV5-1 to TRBJ2-5, with TRBD1 matching over 7 bases. This CDR3 has 15 amino acids. Germline V gene sequence: CDR1 SGHRS, CDR2 YFSETQ. The V gene end was trimmed by 0 bases and the J gene end by 2 bases; junction bases not matched to a gene: 4. Here the CDR3 DNA reads TGCGCCAGCAGCTTGGGGGGGACAGAACAAGAGACCCAGTACTTC. Protein product: CASSLGGTEQETQYF. Full variable domain (rest looked up from reference TRBV5-1 and TRBJ2-5): KAGVTQTPRYLIKTRGQQVTLSCSPISGHRSVSWYQQTPGQGLQFLFEYFSETQRNKGNFPGRFSGRQFSNSRSEMNVSTLELGDSALYLCASSLGGTEQETQYFGPGTRLLVL.

The chain employs TRBV9 and TRBJ2-1; D perhaps matches TRBD1 (6 bases). Deletions cut 3 bases from V and 3 bases from J, with 13 bases between. Germline V gene sequence: CDR1 SGDLS, CDR2 YYNGEE. The CDR3 runs to 15 residues. CDR3 sequence (DNA): TGTGCCAGCAGCGAAATGACAGGATTCTACAATGAGCAGTTCTTC. This translates into CASSEMTGFYNEQFF. The whole variable domain, filled in from reference TRBV9 and TRBJ2-1, reads DSGVTQTPKHLITATGQRVTLRCSPRSGDLSVYWYQQSLDQGLQFLIQYYNGEERAKGNILERFSAQQFPDLHSELNLSSLELGDSALYFCASSEMTGFYNEQFFGPGTRLTVL.

The rearrangement joins TRBV11-2 to TRBJ2-2; 7 bases line up with TRBD1. From germline, CDR1 is SGHAT and CDR2 FQNNGV. The J segment lost 7 bases and the V segment lost 4 bases, leaving 3 bases of the junction unmatched. This CDR3 is built from 13 residues. The DNA for the CDR3 is TGTGCCAGCAGCTCCAGGGGGTACGGGGAGCTGTTTTTT. As protein: CASSSRGYGELFF.